This TCR beta chain emerged from a study of human T cells and chemical hapten exposure. About the study: Doses of diphenylcyclopropenone went to the patients' scalps weekly throughout the approximately 22-week study.

Study observations and caveats: Expanded TCRs formed significantly more large CDR3 similarity clusters than controls.

Germline-derived CDR1 and CDR2 are LGHNT and FRNRAP. V was trimmed by 1 base and J by 2 bases, leaving 8 bases between them. This CDR3 contains 14 residues. TCRdb used MiXCR to reprocess the RACE reads, holding one entry per CDR3 protein. The profile shows around 80,000 distinct CDR3 sequences, approximately 6.6% of them singletons. In this sample, this clonotype turned up many times. What it recognizes is unknown. This sample's time point: patch test 2, 6 weeks after DPC sensitization. Treatment of the sample: therapeutic diphenylcyclopropenone sensitization with weekly scalp DPC. Staff drew blood before applying each patch test.

The sequence derives from a woman younger than 45 with alopecia areata. Some clones in this sample may be carry-over from other donors' samples. The specimen was whole blood, collected in connection with sensitization to the hapten diphenylcyclopropenone (DPC). This chain connects TRBV12-5 to TRBJ2-5; no firm D call. CDR3 in amino acids: CASGLERRQETQYF. The DNA for the CDR3 is TGTGCTAGTGGTTTGGAGCGAAGACAAGAGACCCAGTACTTC.